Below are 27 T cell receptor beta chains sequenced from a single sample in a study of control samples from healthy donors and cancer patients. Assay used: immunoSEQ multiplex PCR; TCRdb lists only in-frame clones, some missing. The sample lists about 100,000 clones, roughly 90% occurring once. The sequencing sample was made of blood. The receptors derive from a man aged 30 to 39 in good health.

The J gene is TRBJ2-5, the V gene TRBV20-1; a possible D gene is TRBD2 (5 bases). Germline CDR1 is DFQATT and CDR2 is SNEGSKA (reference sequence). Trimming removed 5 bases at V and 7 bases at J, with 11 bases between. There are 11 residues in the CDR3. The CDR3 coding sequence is TGCAGTGCTTCGAGGGCGGCGACCCAGTACTTC. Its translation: CSASRAATQYF.

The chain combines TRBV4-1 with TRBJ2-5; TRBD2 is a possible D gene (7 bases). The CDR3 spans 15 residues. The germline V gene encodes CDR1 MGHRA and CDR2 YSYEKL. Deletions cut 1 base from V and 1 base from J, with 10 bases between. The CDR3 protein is CASSQVGGPQETQYF. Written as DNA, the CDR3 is TGCGCCAGCAGCCAAGTCGGGGGGCCCCAAGAGACCCAGTACTTC.

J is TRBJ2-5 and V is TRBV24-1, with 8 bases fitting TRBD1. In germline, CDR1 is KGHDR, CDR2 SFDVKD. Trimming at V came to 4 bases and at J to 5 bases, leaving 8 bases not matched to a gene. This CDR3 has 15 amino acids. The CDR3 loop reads CATSELQGGFETQYF. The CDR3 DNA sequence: TGTGCCACCAGTGAGTTACAGGGGGGTTTTGAGACCCAGTACTTC.

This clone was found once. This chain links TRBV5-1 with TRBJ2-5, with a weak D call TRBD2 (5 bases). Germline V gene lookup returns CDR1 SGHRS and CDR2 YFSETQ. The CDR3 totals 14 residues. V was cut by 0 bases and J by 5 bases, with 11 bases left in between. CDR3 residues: CASSLGGVGETQYF. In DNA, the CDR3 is TGCGCCAGCAGCTTGGGGGGAGTTGGGGAGACCCAGTACTTC.

CDR3 protein: CASSLSTHSTDTQYF. In DNA, the CDR3 is TGTGCCAGCAGCTTATCGACACATAGCACAGATACGCAGTATTTT. The V call is TRBV5-6, the J call TRBJ2-3; D gene ambiguous. CDR3 size: 15 residues. Trimming took off 2 bases at V and 0 bases at J, with 10 bases between the two ends. In germline, CDR1 is SGHDT, CDR2 YYEEEE. The full variable domain, its missing parts supplied by reference TRBV5-6 and TRBJ2-3, is DAGVTQSPTHLIKTRGQQVTLRCSPKSGHDTVSWYQQALGQGPQFIFQYYEEEERQRGNFPDRFSGHQFPNYSSELNVNALLLGDSALYLCASSLSTHSTDTQYFGPGTRLTVL.

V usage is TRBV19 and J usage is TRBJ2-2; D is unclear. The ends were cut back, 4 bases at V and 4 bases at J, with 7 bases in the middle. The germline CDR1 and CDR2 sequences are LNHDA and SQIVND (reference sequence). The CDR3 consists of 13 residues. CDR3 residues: CASSNTVTGELFF. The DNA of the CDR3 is TGTGCCAGTAGTAACACAGTCACCGGGGAGCTGTTTTTT. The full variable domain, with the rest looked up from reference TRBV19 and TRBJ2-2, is DGGITQSPKYLFRKEGQNVTLSCEQNLNHDAMYWYRQDPGQGLRLIYYSQIVNDFQKGDIAEGYSVSREKKESFPLTVTSAQKNPTAFYLCASSNTVTGELFFGEGSRLTVL.

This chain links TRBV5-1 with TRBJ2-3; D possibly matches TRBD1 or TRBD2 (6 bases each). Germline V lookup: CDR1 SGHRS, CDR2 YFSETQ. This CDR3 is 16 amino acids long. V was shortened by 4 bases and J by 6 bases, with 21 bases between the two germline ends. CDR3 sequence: CASSNAWRGWSDTQYF. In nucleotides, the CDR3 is TGCGCCAGCAGCAACGCGTGGAGGGGGTGGTCGGATACGCAGTATTTT.

For the CDR3, the DNA is TGTGCCAGCAGTTTGGACAGATCTAACTATGGCTACACCTTC. Protein sequence: CASSLDRSNYGYTF. The chain recombines TRBV2 with TRBJ1-2, with D possibly TRBD1 on 6 matching bases. Deletions cut 5 bases from V and 0 bases from J, with 10 bases between. The CDR3 loop spans 14 amino acids. Germline lookup yields CDR1 SNHLY and CDR2 FYNNEI.

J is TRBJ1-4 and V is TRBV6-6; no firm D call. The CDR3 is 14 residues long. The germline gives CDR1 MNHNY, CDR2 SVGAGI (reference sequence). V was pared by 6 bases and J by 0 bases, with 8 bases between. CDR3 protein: CASRGFTTNEKLFF. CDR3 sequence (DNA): TGTGCCAGCAGGGGGTTTACAACTAATGAAAAACTGTTTTTT.

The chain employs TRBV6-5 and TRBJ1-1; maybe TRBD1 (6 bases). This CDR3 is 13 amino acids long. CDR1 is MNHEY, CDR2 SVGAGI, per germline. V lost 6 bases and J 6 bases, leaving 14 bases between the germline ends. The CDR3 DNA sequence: TGTGCCAGCAGACTAACAGGGAGGGCTGAAGCTTTCTTT. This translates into CASRLTGRAEAFF.

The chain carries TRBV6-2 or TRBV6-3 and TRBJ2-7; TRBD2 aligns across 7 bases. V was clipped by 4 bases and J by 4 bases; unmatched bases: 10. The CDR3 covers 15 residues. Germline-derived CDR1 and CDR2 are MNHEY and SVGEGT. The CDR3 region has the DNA TGTGCCAGCAGTTGGGTCCCGACTAGCCGGTACGAGCAGTACTTC. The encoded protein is CASSWVPTSRYEQYF.

The CDR3 DNA reads TGTGCCAGCAGCCAGTGGTCAGATACGCAGTATTTT. Amino acids: CASSQWSDTQYF. The J gene is TRBJ2-3, the V gene TRBV3-1 (or the pseudogene TRBV3-2); D not resolved. CDR1 LGHDT and CDR2 YNNKEL come from the germline V gene (reference sequence). The CDR3 loop spans 12 amino acids. V was shortened by 3 bases and J by 4 bases, with 5 bases between the two germline ends.

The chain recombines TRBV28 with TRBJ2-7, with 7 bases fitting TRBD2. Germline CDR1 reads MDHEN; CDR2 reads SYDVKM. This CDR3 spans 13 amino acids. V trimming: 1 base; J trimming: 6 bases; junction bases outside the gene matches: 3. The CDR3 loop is CASSLSAGSEQYF. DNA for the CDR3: TGTGCCAGCAGTTTATCAGCGGGGTCCGAGCAGTACTTC. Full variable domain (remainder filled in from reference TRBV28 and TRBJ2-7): DVKVTQSSRYLVKRTGEKVFLECVQDMDHENMFWYRQDPGLGLRLIYFSYDVKMKEKGDIPEGYSVSREKKERFSLILESASTNQTSMYLCASSLSAGSEQYFGPGTRLTVT.

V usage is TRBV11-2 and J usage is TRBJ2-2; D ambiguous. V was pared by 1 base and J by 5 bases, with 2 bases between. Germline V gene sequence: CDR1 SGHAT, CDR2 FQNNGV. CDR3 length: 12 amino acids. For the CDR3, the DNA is TGTGCCAGCAGCTTAGTAACCGGGGAGCTGTTTTTT. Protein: CASSLVTGELFF. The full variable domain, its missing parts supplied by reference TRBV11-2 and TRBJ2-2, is EAGVAQSPRYKIIEKRQSVAFWCNPISGHATLYWYQQILGQGPKLLIQFQNNGVVDDSQLPKDRFSAERLKGVDSTLKIQPAKLEDSAVYLCASSLVTGELFFGEGSRLTVL.

CDR3 sequence (DNA): TGTGCCAGCAGTAGACAGGGGATTCAGCCCCAGCATTTT. Protein product: CASSRQGIQPQHF. The V and J genes are TRBV6-2 or TRBV6-3 and TRBJ1-5; 8 nucleotides match TRBD1. The CDR3 loop spans 13 amino acids. Germline assignment: CDR1 MNHEY and CDR2 SVGEGT. Trimming at V came to 5 bases and at J to 6 bases, leaving 3 bases not matched to a gene.

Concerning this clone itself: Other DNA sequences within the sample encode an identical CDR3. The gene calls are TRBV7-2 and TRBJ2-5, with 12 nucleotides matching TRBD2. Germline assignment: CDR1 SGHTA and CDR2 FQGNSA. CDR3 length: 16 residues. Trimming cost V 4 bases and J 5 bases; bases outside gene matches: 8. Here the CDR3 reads CASSYATSGRGETQYF. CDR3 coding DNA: TGTGCCAGCAGCTACGCGACTAGCGGGAGAGGGGAGACCCAGTACTTC.

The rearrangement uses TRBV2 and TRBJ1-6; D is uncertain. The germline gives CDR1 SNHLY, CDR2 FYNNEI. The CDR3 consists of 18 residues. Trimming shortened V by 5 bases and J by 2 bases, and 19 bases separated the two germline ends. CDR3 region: CASSSRGEGMTYNSPLHF. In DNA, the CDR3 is TGTGCCAGCAGTTCCCGGGGTGAGGGTATGACCTATAATTCACCCCTCCACTTT.

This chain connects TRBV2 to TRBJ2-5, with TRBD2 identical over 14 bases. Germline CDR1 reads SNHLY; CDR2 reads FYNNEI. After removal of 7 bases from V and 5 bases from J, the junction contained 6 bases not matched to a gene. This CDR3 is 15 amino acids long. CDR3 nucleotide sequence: TGTGCCAGCACGACTAGCGGGGGGGACCGGGAGACCCAGTACTTC. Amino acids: CASTTSGGDRETQYF.

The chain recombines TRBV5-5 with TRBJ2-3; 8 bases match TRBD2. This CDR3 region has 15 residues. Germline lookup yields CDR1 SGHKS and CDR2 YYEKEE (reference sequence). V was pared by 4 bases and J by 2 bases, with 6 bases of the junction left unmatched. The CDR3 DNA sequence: TGTGCCAGCAGCGCGGGAGGACCCCTCACAGATACGCAGTATTTT. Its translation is CASSAGGPLTDTQYF.

CDR3 amino acids: CASSQDGIARETQYF. The CDR3 DNA follows: TGCGCCAGCAGCCAAGATGGGATAGCAAGGGAGACCCAGTACTTC. The chain has TRBV4-1 and TRBJ2-5; D ambiguous. Germline CDR1 reads MGHRA; CDR2 reads YSYEKL. Trimming cost V 0 bases and J 5 bases, with 13 bases left between them. The CDR3 is 15 residues long.

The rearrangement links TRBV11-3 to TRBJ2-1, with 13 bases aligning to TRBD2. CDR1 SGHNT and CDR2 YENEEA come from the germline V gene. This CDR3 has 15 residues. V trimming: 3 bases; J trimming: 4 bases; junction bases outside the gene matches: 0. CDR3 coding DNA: TGTGCCAGCAGCTTGGGACTAGCGGGGTACAATGAGCAGTTCTTC. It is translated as CASSLGLAGYNEQFF.

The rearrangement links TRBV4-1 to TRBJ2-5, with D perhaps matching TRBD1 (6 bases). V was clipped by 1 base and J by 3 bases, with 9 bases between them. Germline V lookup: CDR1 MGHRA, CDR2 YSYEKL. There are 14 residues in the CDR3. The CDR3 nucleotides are TGCGCCAGCAGCCAAGGGGGGCCTGAAGAGACCCAGTACTTC. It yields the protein CASSQGGPEETQYF.

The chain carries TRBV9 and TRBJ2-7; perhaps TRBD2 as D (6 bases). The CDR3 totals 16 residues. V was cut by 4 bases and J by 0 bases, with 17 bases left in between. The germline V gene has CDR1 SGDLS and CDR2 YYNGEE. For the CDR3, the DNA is TGTGCCAGCAGCTCCACACCTAGCGAAAGCTCCTACGAGCAGTACTTC. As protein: CASSSTPSESSYEQYF.

The CDR3 DNA is TGTGCCAGCAGTTTGACCGGGACAGTTCTTAGCAATCAGCCCCAGCATTTT. Translated, it gives CASSLTGTVLSNQPQHF. J is TRBJ1-5 and V is TRBV28, with 7 bases matching TRBD1. Germline V gene lookup returns CDR1 MDHEN and CDR2 SYDVKM. The V segment lost 3 bases and the J segment 0 bases; nucleotides outside the gene matches: 8. The CDR3 totals 17 residues.

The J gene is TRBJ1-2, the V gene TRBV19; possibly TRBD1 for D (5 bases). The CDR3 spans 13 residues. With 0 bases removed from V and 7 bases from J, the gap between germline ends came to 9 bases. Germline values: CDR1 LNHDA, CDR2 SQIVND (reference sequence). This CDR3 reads CASSIETGLGYTF. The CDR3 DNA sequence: TGTGCCAGTAGTATAGAAACGGGGCTTGGCTACACCTTC.

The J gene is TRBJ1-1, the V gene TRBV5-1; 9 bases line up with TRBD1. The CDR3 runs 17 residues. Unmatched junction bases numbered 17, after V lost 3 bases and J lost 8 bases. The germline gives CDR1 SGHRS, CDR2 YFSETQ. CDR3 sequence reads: CASSWTNRGQGGFEAFF. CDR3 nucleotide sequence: TGCGCCAGCAGCTGGACGAACCGGGGACAGGGCGGTTTCGAAGCTTTCTTT.

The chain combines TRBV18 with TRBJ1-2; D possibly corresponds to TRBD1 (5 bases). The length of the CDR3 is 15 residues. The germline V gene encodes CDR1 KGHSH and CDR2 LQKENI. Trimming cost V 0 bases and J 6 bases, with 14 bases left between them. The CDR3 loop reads CASSPPAQGIDGYTF. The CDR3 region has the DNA TGTGCCAGCTCACCACCTGCTCAGGGTATTGATGGCTACACCTTC.